This TCR beta chain was documented in a study of cytomegalovirus exposure and HLA in healthy donors. Primers included in the PCR were 60 Vbeta and 13 Jbeta primers. Here immunoSEQ multiplex PCR was the method, and the copy in TCRdb shows in-frame clones only, minus some. The sample has some 130,000 clones, 80% seen once; the top ten hold about 4.9%. This clone was found once. CDR1 is SGHRS and CDR2 is YFSETQ in the germline V gene. This CDR3 has 18 residues. V lost 6 bases to trimming and J lost 3 bases; unmatched junction nucleotides: 14. This sequence was found in a man aged 25-45 years in good health. The chain combines TRBV5-1 with TRBJ2-2, with TRBD1 matching 10 bases. Sample: PBMCs. CDR3 in amino acids: CASNRVLTGGADTGELFF. CDR3 bases: TGCGCCAGCAACCGGGTCCTGACAGGGGGCGCGGACACCGGGGAGCTGTTTTTT. Complete variable domain (other parts from reference TRBV5-1 and TRBJ2-2): KAGVTQTPRYLIKTRGQQVTLSCSPISGHRSVSWYQQTPGQGLQFLFEYFSETQRNKGNFPGRFSGRQFSNSRSEMNVSTLELGDSALYLCASNRVLTGGADTGELFFGEGSRLTVL.